Listed below are T cell receptor beta chains from one sample, sequenced in a study of blood T cell repertoires in COVID-19. Here immunoSEQ multiplex PCR was the method, and the copy in TCRdb shows in-frame clones only, minus some. The sample has around 190,000 clones, around 85% seen once. The sequenced sample consisted of peripheral blood. These receptors were collected from a man aged 25 to 45 with acute or convalescent COVID-19. Each CDR3 is given with its conserved first and last residue. The D gene is left open where the match is weak. Rows give clone size only sometimes, using once, few, many, or a class for an expanded clone.

J gene: TRBJ1-1; D gene: NA; CDR3 length: 15; V gene: TRBV28; clone size: NA; CDR3 DNA: TGTGCCAGCAGTCCTACCCTGGGGCAGGGGACTGAAGCTTTCTTT; CDR3 protein: CASSPTLGQGTEAFF
J gene: TRBJ2-7; D gene: TRBD2; CDR3 length: 12; V gene: TRBV2; clone size: NA; CDR3 DNA: TGTGCCAGCGGAAGCGGGGCCCTCGAGCAGTACTTC; CDR3 protein: CASGSGALEQYF
J gene: TRBJ2-1; D gene: TRBD1; CDR3 length: 15; V gene: TRBV5-1; clone size: once; CDR3 DNA: TGCGCCAGCAGCCGTGGGGACAGGGGCCTATATGAGCAGTTCTTC; CDR3 protein: CASSRGDRGLYEQFF
J gene: TRBJ2-5; D gene: NA; CDR3 length: 14; V gene: TRBV6-5; clone size: NA; CDR3 DNA: TGTGCCAGCAGCCCCCTGGGGGGAAAAGAGACCCAGTACTTC; CDR3 protein: CASSPLGGKETQYF
J gene: TRBJ2-7; D gene: NA; CDR3 length: 14; V gene: TRBV5-1; clone size: few; CDR3 DNA: TGCGCCAGCAGCCTAAGGGACATCCCTAAGGAGCAGTACTTC; CDR3 protein: CASSLRDIPKEQYF
J gene: TRBJ1-5; D gene: NA; CDR3 length: 16; V gene: TRBV5-1; clone size: NA; CDR3 DNA: TGCGCCAGCAGCTTGGTTTCGCACAATAGCAATCAGCCCCAGCATTTT; CDR3 protein: CASSLVSHNSNQPQHF
J gene: TRBJ2-3; D gene: TRBD1; CDR3 length: 14; V gene: TRBV30; clone size: NA; CDR3 DNA: TGTGCCTCCCTCCGACAGGGGTTCACAGATACGCAGTATTTT; CDR3 protein: CASLRQGFTDTQYF
J gene: TRBJ1-6; D gene: NA; CDR3 length: 16; V gene: TRBV27; clone size: NA; CDR3 DNA: TGTGCCAGCAGTTTGAAGTCGGTCGGCCAGGGCTCACCCCTCCACTTT; CDR3 protein: CASSLKSVGQGSPLHF
J gene: TRBJ2-7; D gene: TRBD2; CDR3 length: 14; V gene: TRBV9; clone size: NA; CDR3 DNA: TGTGCCAGCAGCGGAGCGGGAAGCTCCTACGAGCAGTACTTC; CDR3 protein: CASSGAGSSYEQYF
J gene: TRBJ1-1; D gene: NA; CDR3 length: 12; V gene: TRBV6-5; clone size: NA; CDR3 DNA: TGTGCCAGCAGCCCCGGGGTAGCTAGAGCTTTCTTT; CDR3 protein: CASSPGVARAFF
J gene: TRBJ2-5; D gene: NA; CDR3 length: 13; V gene: TRBV7-9; clone size: NA; CDR3 DNA: TGTGCCAGCAGCCCGGCCGCGGGGGAGACCCAGTACTTC; CDR3 protein: CASSPAAGETQYF
J gene: TRBJ2-5; D gene: NA; CDR3 length: 13; V gene: TRBV5-5; clone size: NA; CDR3 DNA: TGTGCCAGCAGCTTATTGCCAGGGTGGGTCCAGTACTTC; CDR3 protein: CASSLLPGWVQYF
J gene: TRBJ1-1; D gene: TRBD1; CDR3 length: 14; V gene: TRBV9; clone size: NA; CDR3 DNA: TGTGCCAGCAGCTTCAGACAGGGTGCGTCTGAAGCTTTCTTT; CDR3 protein: CASSFRQGASEAFF
J gene: TRBJ2-3; D gene: TRBD1; CDR3 length: 14; V gene: TRBV27; clone size: NA; CDR3 DNA: TGTGCCAGCAGAAGAAGGGGGCGGGTAGATACGCAGTATTTT; CDR3 protein: CASRRRGRVDTQYF
J gene: TRBJ2-7; D gene: NA; CDR3 length: 17; V gene: TRBV1; clone size: NA; CDR3 DNA: TGCACCAGCAGCCATCCCCTACCGCTAGCGGGGGGCTACGAGCAGTACTTC; CDR3 protein: CTSSHPLPLAGGYEQYF
J gene: TRBJ2-3; D gene: TRBD1; CDR3 length: 12; V gene: TRBV30; clone size: NA; CDR3 DNA: TGTGCCACGGGACAGAGCACAGATACGCAGTATTTT; CDR3 protein: CATGQSTDTQYF
J gene: TRBJ2-1; D gene: NA; CDR3 length: 11; V gene: TRBV28; clone size: NA; CDR3 DNA: TGTGCCAGCACTAGGTACAATGAGCAGTTCTTC; CDR3 protein: CASTRYNEQFF
J gene: TRBJ2-5; D gene: NA; CDR3 length: 14; V gene: TRBV7-7; clone size: NA; CDR3 DNA: TGTGCTAGCAGCTTATCAGGGCCTCAAGAGACCCAGTACTTC; CDR3 protein: CASSLSGPQETQYF
J gene: TRBJ2-7; D gene: NA; CDR3 length: 14; V gene: TRBV20-1; clone size: NA; CDR3 DNA: TGCAGTGCTAGTGGTGGGACGGGGAGGAACGAGCAGTACTTC; CDR3 protein: CSASGGTGRNEQYF
J gene: TRBJ2-3; D gene: NA; CDR3 length: 13; V gene: TRBV2; clone size: NA; CDR3 DNA: TGTGCCAGCAGTGCGGCGGAGGTAACTACGCAGTATTTT; CDR3 protein: CASSAAEVTTQYF
J gene: TRBJ1-4; D gene: NA; CDR3 length: 15; V gene: TRBV30; clone size: NA; CDR3 DNA: TGTGCCTGTCCTTCCTCCGGGAGTTGGTCCGAAAAACTGTTTTTT; CDR3 protein: CACPSSGSWSEKLFF
J gene: TRBJ2-7; D gene: NA; CDR3 length: 15; V gene: TRBV6-5; clone size: once; CDR3 DNA: TGTGCCAGCAGCAGAAACGGTGGACCCAGGGACGAGCAGTACTTC; CDR3 protein: CASSRNGGPRDEQYF
J gene: TRBJ1-2; D gene: TRBD1; CDR3 length: 12; V gene: TRBV12-3/TRBV12-4; clone size: NA; CDR3 DNA: TGTGCCAGCAGTCCGACAGGGATTGGCTACACCTTC; CDR3 protein: CASSPTGIGYTF
J gene: TRBJ1-6; D gene: NA; CDR3 length: 14; V gene: TRBV27; clone size: NA; CDR3 DNA: TGTGCCAGCAGTTTACGGGGGGTGAATTCACCCCTCCACTTT; CDR3 protein: CASSLRGVNSPLHF
J gene: TRBJ2-7; D gene: TRBD1; CDR3 length: 15; V gene: TRBV28; clone size: once; CDR3 DNA: TGTGCCAGCGGCGACACCGGGACAGGGGGCGGCGAGCAGTACTTC; CDR3 protein: CASGDTGTGGGEQYF
J gene: TRBJ1-2; D gene: NA; CDR3 length: 13; V gene: TRBV15; clone size: NA; CDR3 DNA: TGTGCCACCAGCGGAGAGTACAGGGTTGGCTACACCTTC; CDR3 protein: CATSGEYRVGYTF
J gene: TRBJ1-1; D gene: NA; CDR3 length: 15; V gene: TRBV7-9; clone size: NA; CDR3 DNA: TGTGCCAGCAGCTTAGGCCCGAACTCGAACACTGAAGCTTTCTTT; CDR3 protein: CASSLGPNSNTEAFF
J gene: TRBJ2-1; D gene: NA; CDR3 length: 14; V gene: TRBV10-1; clone size: NA; CDR3 DNA: TGCGCCAGCAGTGATCATAGCGTGGAAAAAGAGCAGTTCTTC; CDR3 protein: CASSDHSVEKEQFF
J gene: TRBJ2-3; D gene: TRBD2; CDR3 length: 15; V gene: TRBV28; clone size: NA; CDR3 DNA: TGTGCCAGCAGCGGACTAGCGGGAGTGACAGATACGCAGTATTTT; CDR3 protein: CASSGLAGVTDTQYF
J gene: TRBJ1-5; D gene: TRBD1; CDR3 length: 11; V gene: TRBV19; clone size: NA; CDR3 DNA: TGTGCCAGTAGTATTGGGACAGGAGCGGTTTTT; CDR3 protein: CASSIGTGAVF
J gene: TRBJ1-4; D gene: TRBD1; CDR3 length: 15; V gene: TRBV5-6; clone size: NA; CDR3 DNA: TGTGCCAGCAGCACCACAGGGGGCGAGGGTGAAAAACTGTTTTTT; CDR3 protein: CASSTTGGEGEKLFF
J gene: TRBJ1-1; D gene: NA; CDR3 length: 16; V gene: TRBV7-6; clone size: NA; CDR3 DNA: TGTGCCAGCAGCTTAGAGAGTCCCGGGTTGAACACTGAAGCTTTCTTT; CDR3 protein: CASSLESPGLNTEAFF
J gene: TRBJ2-7; D gene: TRBD1; CDR3 length: 15; V gene: TRBV28; clone size: NA; CDR3 DNA: TGTGCCAGCAGGACCTTAGGGACAGCCACCTACGAGCAGTACTTC; CDR3 protein: CASRTLGTATYEQYF
J gene: TRBJ1-2; D gene: NA; CDR3 length: 14; V gene: TRBV6-1; clone size: once; CDR3 DNA: TGTGCCAGCAGTGAACGGGGAGGGACCTATGGCTACACCTTC; CDR3 protein: CASSERGGTYGYTF
J gene: TRBJ2-1; D gene: TRBD2; CDR3 length: 15; V gene: TRBV5-1; clone size: NA; CDR3 DNA: TGCGCCAGCAGCTTGAAACTAGCGGGAGAGGATGAGCAGTTCTTC; CDR3 protein: CASSLKLAGEDEQFF
J gene: TRBJ2-3; D gene: TRBD2; CDR3 length: 17; V gene: TRBV28; clone size: NA; CDR3 DNA: TGTGCCAGCAGTCCACGGATACTAGCGGGGGCCGGAGATACGCAGTATTTT; CDR3 protein: CASSPRILAGAGDTQYF
J gene: TRBJ2-2; D gene: TRBD1; CDR3 length: 19; V gene: TRBV28; clone size: NA; CDR3 DNA: TGTGCCAGCAGTTTGTGGCGTTTAGGACAGGGGGCGAACACCGGGGAGCTGTTTTTT; CDR3 protein: CASSLWRLGQGANTGELFF
J gene: TRBJ1-4; D gene: NA; CDR3 length: 14; V gene: TRBV3-1/TRBV3-2; clone size: NA; CDR3 DNA: TGTGCCAGCAGCCCACTAGGGCGAGATGAAAAACTGTTTTTT; CDR3 protein: CASSPLGRDEKLFF
J gene: TRBJ2-1; D gene: NA; CDR3 length: 15; V gene: TRBV29-1; clone size: NA; CDR3 DNA: TGCAGCGCCGAAGGGGCGGTAAGCTCCTACAATGAGCAGTTCTTC; CDR3 protein: CSAEGAVSSYNEQFF
J gene: TRBJ1-1; D gene: TRBD1; CDR3 length: 14; V gene: TRBV7-9; clone size: many; CDR3 DNA: TGTGCCAGCAGTCAGACAGGGCGGGTCACTGAAGCTTTCTTT; CDR3 protein: CASSQTGRVTEAFF
J gene: TRBJ2-5; D gene: NA; CDR3 length: 16; V gene: TRBV3-1/TRBV3-2; clone size: NA; CDR3 DNA: TGTGCCAGCAGCCAACTGCCCCCGGGGTTAGGAGAGACCCAGTACTTC; CDR3 protein: CASSQLPPGLGETQYF
J gene: TRBJ1-5; D gene: TRBD1; CDR3 length: 14; V gene: TRBV19; clone size: NA; CDR3 DNA: TGTGCCAGTAGTCGTCAGGGGGAATTGCAGCCCCAGCATTTT; CDR3 protein: CASSRQGELQPQHF
J gene: TRBJ2-1; D gene: TRBD2; CDR3 length: 15; V gene: TRBV6-4; clone size: NA; CDR3 DNA: TGTGCCAGCAGTGTGGGCAGCGGGAGGGACAATGAGCAGTTCTTC; CDR3 protein: CASSVGSGRDNEQFF
J gene: TRBJ2-7; D gene: TRBD1; CDR3 length: 15; V gene: TRBV6-5; clone size: NA; CDR3 DNA: TGTGCCAGCAGTTACTCTAGGACAGGAACCTACGAGCAGTACTTC; CDR3 protein: CASSYSRTGTYEQYF
J gene: TRBJ2-1; D gene: NA; CDR3 length: 16; V gene: TRBV7-9; clone size: NA; CDR3 DNA: TGTGCCAGCAGCTTAAATAGCGCAGGGGTTCCTCGTGAGCAGTTCTTC; CDR3 protein: CASSLNSAGVPREQFF
J gene: TRBJ1-5; D gene: TRBD1; CDR3 length: 16; V gene: TRBV18; clone size: NA; CDR3 DNA: TGTGCCAGCTCACCCCGACAGGGTGTTAGCAATCAGCCCCAGCATTTT; CDR3 protein: CASSPRQGVSNQPQHF
J gene: TRBJ2-7; D gene: TRBD2; CDR3 length: 19; V gene: TRBV11-2; clone size: NA; CDR3 DNA: TGTGCCAGCACTCTTTTACGCACTCTGGCGGGAGGGCCCGCCTACGAGCAGTACTTC; CDR3 protein: CASTLLRTLAGGPAYEQYF
J gene: TRBJ1-1; D gene: NA; CDR3 length: 15; V gene: TRBV2; clone size: NA; CDR3 DNA: TGTGCCAGCAGTAAGCTCTTAGGGGGGGTTGGCGAAGCTTTCTTT; CDR3 protein: CASSKLLGGVGEAFF
J gene: TRBJ1-6; D gene: NA; CDR3 length: 17; V gene: TRBV5-4; clone size: NA; CDR3 DNA: TGTGCCAGCACAAGACAGGCCCCAAACTCCTATAATTCACCCCTCCACTTT; CDR3 protein: CASTRQAPNSYNSPLHF
J gene: TRBJ1-1; D gene: NA; CDR3 length: 14; V gene: TRBV30; clone size: NA; CDR3 DNA: TGTGCCTGGAGGGAAGCCGGGATGAACACTGAAGCTTTCTTT; CDR3 protein: CAWREAGMNTEAFF
J gene: TRBJ1-2; D gene: TRBD1; CDR3 length: 14; V gene: TRBV30; clone size: NA; CDR3 DNA: TGTGCCTGGAGTGTCGGGACAGGGCTCTATGGCTACACCTTC; CDR3 protein: CAWSVGTGLYGYTF
J gene: TRBJ1-1; D gene: NA; CDR3 length: 15; V gene: TRBV10-3; clone size: NA; CDR3 DNA: TGTGCCATCAGTCCAGGGGTAACAATGAACACTGAAGCTTTCTTT; CDR3 protein: CAISPGVTMNTEAFF
J gene: TRBJ2-7; D gene: TRBD2; CDR3 length: 16; V gene: TRBV10-2; clone size: NA; CDR3 DNA: TGCGCCAGCGGAACCCCTAGCGGGAGGGCCGGGACCGAGCAGTACTTC; CDR3 protein: CASGTPSGRAGTEQYF
J gene: TRBJ1-1; D gene: NA; CDR3 length: 14; V gene: TRBV18; clone size: once; CDR3 DNA: TGTGCCAGCTCTAAAAAAGAAGCGGGGACTGAAGCTTTCTTT; CDR3 protein: CASSKKEAGTEAFF
J gene: TRBJ1-1; D gene: TRBD1; CDR3 length: 13; V gene: TRBV5-4; clone size: NA; CDR3 DNA: TGTGCCAGCAGCGTAGGGACTCAGACAGGGCCTTTCTTT; CDR3 protein: CASSVGTQTGPFF